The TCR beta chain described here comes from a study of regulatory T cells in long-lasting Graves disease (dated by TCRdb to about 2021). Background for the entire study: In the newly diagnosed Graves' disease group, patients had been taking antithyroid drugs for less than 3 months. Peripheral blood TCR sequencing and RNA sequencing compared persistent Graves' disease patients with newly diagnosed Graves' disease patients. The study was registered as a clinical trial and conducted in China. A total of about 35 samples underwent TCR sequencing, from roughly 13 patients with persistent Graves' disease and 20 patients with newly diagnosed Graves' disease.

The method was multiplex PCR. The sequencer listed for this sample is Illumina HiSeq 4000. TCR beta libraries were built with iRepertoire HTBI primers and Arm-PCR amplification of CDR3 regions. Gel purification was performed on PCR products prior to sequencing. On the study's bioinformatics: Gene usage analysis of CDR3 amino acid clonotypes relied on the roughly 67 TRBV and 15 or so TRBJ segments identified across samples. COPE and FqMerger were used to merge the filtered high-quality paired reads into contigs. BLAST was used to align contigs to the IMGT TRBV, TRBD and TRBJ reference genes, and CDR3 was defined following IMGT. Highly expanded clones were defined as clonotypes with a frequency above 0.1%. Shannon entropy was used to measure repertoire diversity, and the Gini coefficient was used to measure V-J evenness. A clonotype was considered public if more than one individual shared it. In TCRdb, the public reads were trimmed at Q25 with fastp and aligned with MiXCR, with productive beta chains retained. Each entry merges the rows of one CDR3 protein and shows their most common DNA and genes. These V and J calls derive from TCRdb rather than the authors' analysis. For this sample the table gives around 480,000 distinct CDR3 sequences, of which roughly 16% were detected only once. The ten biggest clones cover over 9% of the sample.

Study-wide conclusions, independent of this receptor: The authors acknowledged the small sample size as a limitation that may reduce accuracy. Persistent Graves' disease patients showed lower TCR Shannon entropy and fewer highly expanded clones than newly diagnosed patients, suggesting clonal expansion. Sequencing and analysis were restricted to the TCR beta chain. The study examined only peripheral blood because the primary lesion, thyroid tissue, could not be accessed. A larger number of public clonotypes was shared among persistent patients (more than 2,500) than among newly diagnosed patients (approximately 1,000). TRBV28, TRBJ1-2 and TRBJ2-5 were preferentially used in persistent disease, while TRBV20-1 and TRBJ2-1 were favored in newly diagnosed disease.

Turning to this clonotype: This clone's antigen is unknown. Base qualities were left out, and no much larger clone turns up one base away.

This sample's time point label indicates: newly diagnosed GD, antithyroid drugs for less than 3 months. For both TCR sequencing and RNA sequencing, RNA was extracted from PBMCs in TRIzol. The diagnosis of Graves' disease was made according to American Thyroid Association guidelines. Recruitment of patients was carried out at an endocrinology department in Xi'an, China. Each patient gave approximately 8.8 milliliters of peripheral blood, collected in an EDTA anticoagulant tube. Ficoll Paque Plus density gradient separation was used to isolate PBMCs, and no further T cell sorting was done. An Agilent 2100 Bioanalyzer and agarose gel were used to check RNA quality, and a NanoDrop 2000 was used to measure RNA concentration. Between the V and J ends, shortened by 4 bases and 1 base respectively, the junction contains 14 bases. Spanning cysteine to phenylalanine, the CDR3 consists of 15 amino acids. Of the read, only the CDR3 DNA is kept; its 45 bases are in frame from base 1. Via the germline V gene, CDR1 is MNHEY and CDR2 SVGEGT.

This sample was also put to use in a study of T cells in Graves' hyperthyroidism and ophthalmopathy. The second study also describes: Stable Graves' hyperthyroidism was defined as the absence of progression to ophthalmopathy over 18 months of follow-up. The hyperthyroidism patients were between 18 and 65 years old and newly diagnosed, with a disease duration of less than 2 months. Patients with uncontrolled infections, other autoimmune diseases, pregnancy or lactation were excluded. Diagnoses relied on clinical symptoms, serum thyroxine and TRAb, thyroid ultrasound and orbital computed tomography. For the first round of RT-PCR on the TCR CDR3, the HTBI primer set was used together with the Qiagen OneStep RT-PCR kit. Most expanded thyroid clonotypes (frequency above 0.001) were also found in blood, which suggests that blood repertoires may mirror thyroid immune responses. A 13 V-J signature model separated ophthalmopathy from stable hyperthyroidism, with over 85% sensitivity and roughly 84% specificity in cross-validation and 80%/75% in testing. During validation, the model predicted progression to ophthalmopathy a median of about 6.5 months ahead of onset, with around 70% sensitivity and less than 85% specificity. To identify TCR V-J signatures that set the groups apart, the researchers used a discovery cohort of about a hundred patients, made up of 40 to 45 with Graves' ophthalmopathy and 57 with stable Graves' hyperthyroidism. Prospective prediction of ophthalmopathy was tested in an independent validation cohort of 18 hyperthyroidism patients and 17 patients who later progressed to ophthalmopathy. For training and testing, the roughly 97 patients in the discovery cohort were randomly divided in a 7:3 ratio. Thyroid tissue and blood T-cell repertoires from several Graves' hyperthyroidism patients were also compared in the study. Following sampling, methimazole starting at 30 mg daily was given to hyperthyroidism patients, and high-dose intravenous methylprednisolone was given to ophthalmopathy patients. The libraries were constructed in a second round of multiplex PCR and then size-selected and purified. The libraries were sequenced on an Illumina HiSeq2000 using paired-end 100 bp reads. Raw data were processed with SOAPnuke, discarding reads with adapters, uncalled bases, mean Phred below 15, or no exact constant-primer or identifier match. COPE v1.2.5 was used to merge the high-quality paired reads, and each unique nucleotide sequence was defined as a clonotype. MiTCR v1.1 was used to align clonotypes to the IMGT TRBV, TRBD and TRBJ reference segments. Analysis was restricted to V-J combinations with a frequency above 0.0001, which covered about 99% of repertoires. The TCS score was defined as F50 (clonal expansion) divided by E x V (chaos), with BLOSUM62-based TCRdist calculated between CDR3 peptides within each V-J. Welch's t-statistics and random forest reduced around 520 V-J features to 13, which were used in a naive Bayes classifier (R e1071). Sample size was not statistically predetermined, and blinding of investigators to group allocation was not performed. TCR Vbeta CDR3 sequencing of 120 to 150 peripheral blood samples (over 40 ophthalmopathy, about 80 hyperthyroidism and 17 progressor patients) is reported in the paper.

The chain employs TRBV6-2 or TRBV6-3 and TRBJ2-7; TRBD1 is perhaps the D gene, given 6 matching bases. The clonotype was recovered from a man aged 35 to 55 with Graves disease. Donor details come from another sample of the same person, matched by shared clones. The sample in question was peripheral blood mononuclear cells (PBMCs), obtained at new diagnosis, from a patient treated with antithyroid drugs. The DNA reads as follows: TGTGCCAGCAGTTTTAACCCCGGGACATCCTACGAGCAGTACTTC. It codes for CASSFNPGTSYEQYF.